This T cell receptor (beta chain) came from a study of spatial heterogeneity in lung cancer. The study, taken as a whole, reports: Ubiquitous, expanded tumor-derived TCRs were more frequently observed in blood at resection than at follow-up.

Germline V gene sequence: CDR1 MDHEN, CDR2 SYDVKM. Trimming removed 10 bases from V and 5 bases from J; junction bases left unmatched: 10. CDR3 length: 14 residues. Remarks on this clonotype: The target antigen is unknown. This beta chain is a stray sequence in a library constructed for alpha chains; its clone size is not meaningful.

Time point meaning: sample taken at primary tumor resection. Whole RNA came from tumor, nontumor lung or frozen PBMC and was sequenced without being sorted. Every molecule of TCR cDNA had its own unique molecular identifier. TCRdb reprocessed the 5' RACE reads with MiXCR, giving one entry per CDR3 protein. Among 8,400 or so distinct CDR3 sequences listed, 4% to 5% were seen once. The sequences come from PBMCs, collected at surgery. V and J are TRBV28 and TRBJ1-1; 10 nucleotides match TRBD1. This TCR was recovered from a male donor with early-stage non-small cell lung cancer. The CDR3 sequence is CATRDRGGRTEAFF. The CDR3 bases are TGTGCCACCCGGGACAGGGGTGGTAGGACTGAAGCTTTCTTT.